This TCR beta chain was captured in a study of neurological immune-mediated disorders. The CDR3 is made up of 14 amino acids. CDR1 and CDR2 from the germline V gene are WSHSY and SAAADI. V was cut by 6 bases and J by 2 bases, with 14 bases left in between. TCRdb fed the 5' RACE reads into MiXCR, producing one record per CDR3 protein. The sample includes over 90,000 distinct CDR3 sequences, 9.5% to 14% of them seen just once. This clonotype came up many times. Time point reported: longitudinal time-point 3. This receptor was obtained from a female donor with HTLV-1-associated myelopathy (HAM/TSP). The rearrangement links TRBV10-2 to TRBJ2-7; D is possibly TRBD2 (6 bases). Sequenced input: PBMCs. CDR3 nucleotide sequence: TGCGCCAGCAGCCCGGGACTCCTAGCCTACGAGCAGTACTTC. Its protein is CASSPGLLAYEQYF.